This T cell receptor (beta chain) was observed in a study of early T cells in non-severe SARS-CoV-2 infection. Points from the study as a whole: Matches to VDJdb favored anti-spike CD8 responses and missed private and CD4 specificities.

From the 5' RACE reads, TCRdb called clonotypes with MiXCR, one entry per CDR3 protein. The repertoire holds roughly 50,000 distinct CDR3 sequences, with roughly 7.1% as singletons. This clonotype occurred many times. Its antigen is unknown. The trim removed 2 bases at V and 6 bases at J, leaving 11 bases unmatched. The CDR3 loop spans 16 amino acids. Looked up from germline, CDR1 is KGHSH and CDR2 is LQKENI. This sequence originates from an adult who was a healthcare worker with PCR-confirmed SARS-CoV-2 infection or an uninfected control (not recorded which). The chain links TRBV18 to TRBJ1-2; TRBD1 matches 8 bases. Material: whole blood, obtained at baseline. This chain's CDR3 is CASSPTAWTGSNGYTF. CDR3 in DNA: TGTGCCAGCTCACCAACTGCGTGGACAGGGAGTAATGGCTACACCTTC.